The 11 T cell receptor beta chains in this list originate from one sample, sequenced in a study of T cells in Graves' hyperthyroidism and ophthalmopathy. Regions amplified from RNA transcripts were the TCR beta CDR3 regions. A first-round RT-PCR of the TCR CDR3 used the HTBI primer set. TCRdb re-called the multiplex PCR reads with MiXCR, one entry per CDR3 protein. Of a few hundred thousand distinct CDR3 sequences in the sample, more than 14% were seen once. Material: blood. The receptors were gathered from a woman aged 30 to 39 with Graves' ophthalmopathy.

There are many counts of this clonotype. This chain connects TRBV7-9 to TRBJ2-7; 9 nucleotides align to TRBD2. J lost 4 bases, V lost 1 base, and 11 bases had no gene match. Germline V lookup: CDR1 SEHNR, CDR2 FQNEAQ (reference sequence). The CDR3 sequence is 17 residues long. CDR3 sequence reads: CASSLGASGAPVYEQYF. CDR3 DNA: TGTGCCAGCAGCTTAGGTGCTAGCGGGGCCCCGGTGTACGAGCAGTACTTC.

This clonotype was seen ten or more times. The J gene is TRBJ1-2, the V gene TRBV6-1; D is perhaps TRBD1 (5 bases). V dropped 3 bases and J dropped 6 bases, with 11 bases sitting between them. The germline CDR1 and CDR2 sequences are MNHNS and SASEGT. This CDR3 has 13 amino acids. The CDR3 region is CASSDQGYDGYTF. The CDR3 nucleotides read TGTGCCAGCAGTGATCAGGGTTATGATGGCTACACCTTC.

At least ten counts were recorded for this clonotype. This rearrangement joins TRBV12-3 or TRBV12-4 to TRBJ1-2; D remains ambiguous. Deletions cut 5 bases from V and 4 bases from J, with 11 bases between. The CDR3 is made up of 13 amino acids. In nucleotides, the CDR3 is TGTGCCAGCAGTCAAGGACGGACCTATGGCTACACCTTC. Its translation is CASSQGRTYGYTF.

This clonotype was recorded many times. In DNA, the CDR3 is TGTGCCAGCAGCTCTCCGGGACTAGCGGATCATGAGCAGTTCTTC. This codes for CASSSPGLADHEQFF. This chain joins TRBV7-8 and TRBJ2-1; 11 bases line up with TRBD2. Trimming at V came to 4 bases and at J to 8 bases, leaving 7 bases not matched to a gene. Per germline, CDR1 SGHVS and CDR2 FQNEAQ. This CDR3 spans 15 amino acids.

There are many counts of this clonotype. For the CDR3, the DNA is TGTGCCAGCAGTGAAGTCCCCAGGGGAAGCTACACCTTC. This gives the protein CASSEVPRGSYTF. This chain uses TRBV2 with TRBJ1-2; possibly TRBD1 for D (6 bases). Looked up from germline, CDR1 is SNHLY and CDR2 is FYNNEI. This CDR3 is 13 amino acids long. Trimming cost V 1 base and J 9 bases, with 12 bases left between them.

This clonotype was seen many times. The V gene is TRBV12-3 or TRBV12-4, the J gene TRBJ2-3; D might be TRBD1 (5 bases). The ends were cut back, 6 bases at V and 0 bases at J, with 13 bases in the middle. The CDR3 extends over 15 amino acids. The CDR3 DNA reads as TGTGCCAGCAGCTTTTGGGGCCCAAGCACAGATACGCAGTATTTT. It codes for CASSFWGPSTDTQYF.

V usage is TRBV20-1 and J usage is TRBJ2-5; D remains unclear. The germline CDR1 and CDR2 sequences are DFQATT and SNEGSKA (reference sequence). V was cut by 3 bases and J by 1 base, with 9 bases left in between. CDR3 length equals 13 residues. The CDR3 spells CSASPPFQETQYF. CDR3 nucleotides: TGCAGTGCTAGCCCGCCCTTCCAAGAGACCCAGTACTTC.

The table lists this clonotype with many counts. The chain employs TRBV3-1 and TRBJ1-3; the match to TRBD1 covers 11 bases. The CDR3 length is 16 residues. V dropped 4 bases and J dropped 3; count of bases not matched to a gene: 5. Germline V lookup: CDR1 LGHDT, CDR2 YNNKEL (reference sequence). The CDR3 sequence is CASSPRTGGLGNTIYF. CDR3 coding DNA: TGTGCCAGCAGCCCCCGGACAGGGGGCCTTGGAAACACCATATATTTT.

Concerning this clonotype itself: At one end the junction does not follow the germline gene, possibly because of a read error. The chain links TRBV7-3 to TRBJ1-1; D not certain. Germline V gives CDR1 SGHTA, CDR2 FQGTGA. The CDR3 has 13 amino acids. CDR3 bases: TGTGCCGGCAGCTTAATGTCTAACACTGAGGCTTTCTTT. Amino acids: CAGSLMSNTEAFF.

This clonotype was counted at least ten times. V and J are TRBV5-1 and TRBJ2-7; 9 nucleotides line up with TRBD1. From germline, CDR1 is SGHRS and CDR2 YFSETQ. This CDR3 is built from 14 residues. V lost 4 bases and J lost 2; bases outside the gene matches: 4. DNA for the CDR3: TGCGCCAGCAGCACCCGGACAGGGGCCTACGAGCAGTACTTC. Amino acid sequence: CASSTRTGAYEQYF.

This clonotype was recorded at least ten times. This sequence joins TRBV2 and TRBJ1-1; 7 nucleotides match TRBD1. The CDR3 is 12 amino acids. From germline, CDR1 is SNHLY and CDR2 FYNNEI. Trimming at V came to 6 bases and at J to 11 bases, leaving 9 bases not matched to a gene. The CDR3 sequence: CASREPGTVAFF. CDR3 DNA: TGTGCCAGCAGGGAACCCGGGACAGTGGCTTTCTTT.